Each of the 2 T cell receptor beta chains below was sequenced from the same sample in a study of T cell repertoires and leukemia-associated antigens. What these receptors recognize is not known. TCRdb independently ran MiXCR on the 5' RACE reads; one entry per CDR3 protein. The table lists roughly 12,000 distinct CDR3 sequences, under 55% of them singletons. What was sequenced was CD3+ T cells sorted from blood and cultured. The receptors were gathered from a female donor in good health.

The chain carries TRBV21-1 and TRBJ1-1; the DNA was not compared with TRBD1, the D call given in the table. TRBV21-1 is annotated as a pseudogene. The CDR3 has 15 residues. In nucleotides, the CDR3 is TGTGCCGGCAGCAAAGAGGGCGCGGGGAACACTAAAGCTTTCTTT. This sequence encodes CAGSKEGAGNTKAFF.

The J gene is TRBJ1-6, the V gene TRBV5-5; 7 bases fit TRBD1. V lost 6 bases and J lost 4; bases outside the gene matches: 7. The CDR3 covers 15 residues. CDR1 is SGHKS and CDR2 is YYEKEE in the germline V gene (reference sequence). In DNA form, the CDR3 reads TGTGCCAGCACAAGACAGGGAACTTATAATTCACCCCTCCACTTT. Translated: CASTRQGTYNSPLHF.